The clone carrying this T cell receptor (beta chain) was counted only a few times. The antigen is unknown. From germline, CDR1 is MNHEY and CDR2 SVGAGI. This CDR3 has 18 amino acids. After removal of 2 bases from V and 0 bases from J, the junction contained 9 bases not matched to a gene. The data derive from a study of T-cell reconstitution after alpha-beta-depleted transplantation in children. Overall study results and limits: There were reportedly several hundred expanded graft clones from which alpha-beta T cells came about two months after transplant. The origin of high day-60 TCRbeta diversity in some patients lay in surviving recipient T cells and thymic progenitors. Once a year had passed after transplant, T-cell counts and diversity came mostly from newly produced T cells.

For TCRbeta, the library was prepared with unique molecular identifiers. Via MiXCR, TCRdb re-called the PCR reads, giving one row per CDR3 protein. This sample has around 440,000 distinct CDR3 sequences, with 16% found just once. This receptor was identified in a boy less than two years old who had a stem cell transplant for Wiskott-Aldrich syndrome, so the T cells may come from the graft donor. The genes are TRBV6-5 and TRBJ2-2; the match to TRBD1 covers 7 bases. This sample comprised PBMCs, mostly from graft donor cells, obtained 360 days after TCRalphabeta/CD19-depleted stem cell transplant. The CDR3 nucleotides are TGTGCCAGCAGTTACGGACAGGTCGGCTACGCGAACACCGGGGAGCTGTTTTTT. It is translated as CASSYGQVGYANTGELFF.